Listed here is a single T cell receptor beta chain. The data derive from a study of memory CD4+ T cells and cytomegalovirus serostatus. With 7 bases removed from V and 0 bases from J, the gap between germline ends came to 21 bases. This CDR3 has 17 amino acids. Per the germline V gene, CDR1 is SNHLY and CDR2 is FYNNEI. Here immunoSEQ multiplex PCR was the method, and the copy in TCRdb shows in-frame clones only, minus some. The top ten hold 0.9% to 0.95% of the sample, which has about 42,000 clones, roughly 78% seen once. Single viable CD3+CD4+CD8-CD45RO+ cells were sorted as the memory CD4+ T cells. Sample: memory CD4+ T cells from blood. The receptor's source is an adult in good health and CMV-seronegative. This sequence joins TRBV2 and TRBJ1-2; D uncertain. The CDR3 nucleotides are TGTGCCAGCACCTTGCGTAGGCAGAATAGAGCTAACTATGGCTACACCTTC. Translating gives CASTLRRQNRANYGYTF.